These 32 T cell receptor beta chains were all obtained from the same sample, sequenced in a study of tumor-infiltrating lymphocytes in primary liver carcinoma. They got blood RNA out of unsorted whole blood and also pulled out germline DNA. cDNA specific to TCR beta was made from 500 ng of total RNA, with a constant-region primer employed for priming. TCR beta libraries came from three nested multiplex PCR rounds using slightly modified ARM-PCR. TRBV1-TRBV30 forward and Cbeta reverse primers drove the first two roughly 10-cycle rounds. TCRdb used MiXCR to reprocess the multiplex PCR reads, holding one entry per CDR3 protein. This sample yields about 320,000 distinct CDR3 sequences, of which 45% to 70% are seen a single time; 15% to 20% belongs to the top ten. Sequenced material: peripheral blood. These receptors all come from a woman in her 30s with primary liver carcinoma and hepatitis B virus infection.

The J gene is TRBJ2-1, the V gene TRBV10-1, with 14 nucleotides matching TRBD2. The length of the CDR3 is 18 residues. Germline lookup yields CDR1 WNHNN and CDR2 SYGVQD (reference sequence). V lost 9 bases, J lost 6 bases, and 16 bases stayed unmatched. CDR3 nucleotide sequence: TGCGCCAGGAGCCGACCCGGGACTAGCGGGAGTGGCGGCAATGAGCAGTTCTTC. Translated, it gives CARSRPGTSGSGGNEQFF.

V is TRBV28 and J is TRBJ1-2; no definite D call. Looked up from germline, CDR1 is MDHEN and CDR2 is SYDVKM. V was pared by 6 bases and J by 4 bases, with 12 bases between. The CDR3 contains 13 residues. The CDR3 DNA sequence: TGTGCCAGCAGATCCAGGCCCCTCTATGGCTACACCTTC. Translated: CASRSRPLYGYTF.

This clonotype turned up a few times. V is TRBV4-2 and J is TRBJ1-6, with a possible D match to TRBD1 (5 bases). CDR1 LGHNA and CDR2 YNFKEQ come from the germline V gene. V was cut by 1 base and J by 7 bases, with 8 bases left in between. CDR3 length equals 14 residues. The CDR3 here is CASSQAGTNSPLHF. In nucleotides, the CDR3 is TGTGCCAGCAGCCAAGCAGGGACCAATTCACCCCTCCACTTT.

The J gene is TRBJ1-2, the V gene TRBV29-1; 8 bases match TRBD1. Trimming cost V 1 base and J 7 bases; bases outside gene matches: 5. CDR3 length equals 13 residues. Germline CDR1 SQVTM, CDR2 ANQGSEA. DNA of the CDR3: TGCAGCGTTGAAGGGACAGGGATTGGTGGCTACACCTTC. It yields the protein CSVEGTGIGGYTF.

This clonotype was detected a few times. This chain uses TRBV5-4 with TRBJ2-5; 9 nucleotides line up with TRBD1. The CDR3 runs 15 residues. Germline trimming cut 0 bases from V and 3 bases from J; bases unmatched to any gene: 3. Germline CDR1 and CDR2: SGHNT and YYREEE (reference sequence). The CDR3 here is CASSLGDREKETQYF. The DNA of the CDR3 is TGTGCCAGCAGCTTGGGGGACAGGGAGAAAGAGACCCAGTACTTC.

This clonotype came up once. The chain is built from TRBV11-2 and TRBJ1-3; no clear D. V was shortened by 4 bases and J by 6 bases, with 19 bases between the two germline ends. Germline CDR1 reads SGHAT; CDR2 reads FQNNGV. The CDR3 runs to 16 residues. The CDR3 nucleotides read TGTGCCAGCAGCTACCTTAGGCTCGGCGTTGTAAACACCATATATTTT. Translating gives CASSYLRLGVVNTIYF.

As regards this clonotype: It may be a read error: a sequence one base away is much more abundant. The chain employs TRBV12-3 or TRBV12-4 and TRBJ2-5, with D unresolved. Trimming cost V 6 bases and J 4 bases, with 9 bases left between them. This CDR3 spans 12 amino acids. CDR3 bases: TGTGCCAGCAGGTCTGGAGTAGAGACCCAGTACTTC. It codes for CASRSGVETQYF.

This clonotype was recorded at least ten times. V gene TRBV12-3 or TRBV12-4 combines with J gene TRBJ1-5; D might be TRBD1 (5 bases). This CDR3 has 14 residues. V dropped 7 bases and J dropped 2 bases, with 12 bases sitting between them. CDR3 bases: TGTGCCAGCACCGACAGCGACCGCAATCAGCCCCAGCATTTT. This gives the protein CASTDSDRNQPQHF.

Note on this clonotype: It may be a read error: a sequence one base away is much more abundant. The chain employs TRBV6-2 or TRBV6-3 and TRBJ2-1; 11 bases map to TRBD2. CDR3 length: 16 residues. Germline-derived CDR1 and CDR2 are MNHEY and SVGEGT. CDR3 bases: TGTGCCAACAGTTATCCGGGACTAGCGGCCAAGAATGAGCAGTTCTTC. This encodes CANSYPGLAAKNEQFF.

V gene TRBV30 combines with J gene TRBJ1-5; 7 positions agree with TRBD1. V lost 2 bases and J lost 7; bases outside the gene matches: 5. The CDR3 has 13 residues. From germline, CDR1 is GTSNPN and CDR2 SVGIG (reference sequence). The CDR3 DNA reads TGTGCCTGGAGTCCAGGGGGAAGGCAGCCCCAGCATTTT. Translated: CAWSPGGRQPQHF. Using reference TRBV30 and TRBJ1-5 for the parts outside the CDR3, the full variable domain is SQTIHQWPATLVQPVGSPLSLECTVEGTSNPNLYWYRQAAGRGLQLLFYSVGIGQISSEVPQNLSASRPQDRQFILSSKKLLLSDSGFYLCAWSPGGRQPQHFGDGTRLSIL.

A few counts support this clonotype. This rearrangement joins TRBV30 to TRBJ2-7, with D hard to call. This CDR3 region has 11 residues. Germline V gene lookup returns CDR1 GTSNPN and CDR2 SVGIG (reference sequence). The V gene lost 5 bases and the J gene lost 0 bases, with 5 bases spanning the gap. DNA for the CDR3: TGTGCCTGGGGGAACTCCTACGAGCAGTACTTC. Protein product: CAWGNSYEQYF.

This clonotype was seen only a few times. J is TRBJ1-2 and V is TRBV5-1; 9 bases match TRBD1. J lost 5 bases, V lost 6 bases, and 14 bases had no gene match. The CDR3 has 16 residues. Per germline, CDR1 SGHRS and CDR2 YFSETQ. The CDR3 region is CASTPGQGRVQYGYTF. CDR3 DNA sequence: TGCGCCAGCACTCCGGGACAGGGCAGGGTCCAGTATGGCTACACCTTC.

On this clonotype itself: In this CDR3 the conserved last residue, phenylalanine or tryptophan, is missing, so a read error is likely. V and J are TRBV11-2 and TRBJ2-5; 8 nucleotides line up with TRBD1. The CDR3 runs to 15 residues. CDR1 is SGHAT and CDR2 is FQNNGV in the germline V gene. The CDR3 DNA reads TGCGCCAGCAGCGCCCTACAGGGGGGAATGGAGACCCAGTACTCC. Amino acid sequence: CASSALQGGMETQYS.

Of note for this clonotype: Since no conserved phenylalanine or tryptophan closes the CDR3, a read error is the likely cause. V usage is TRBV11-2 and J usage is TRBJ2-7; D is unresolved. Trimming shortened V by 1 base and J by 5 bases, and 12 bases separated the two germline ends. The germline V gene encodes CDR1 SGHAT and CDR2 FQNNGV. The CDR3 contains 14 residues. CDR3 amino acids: CASSLGLVNHEQYL. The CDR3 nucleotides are TGTGCCAGCAGCTTAGGTCTAGTCAACCACGAGCAGTACCTC.

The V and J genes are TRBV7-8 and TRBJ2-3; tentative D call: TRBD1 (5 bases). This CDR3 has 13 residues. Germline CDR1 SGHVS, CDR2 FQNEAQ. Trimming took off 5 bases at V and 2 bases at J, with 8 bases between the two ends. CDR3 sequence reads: CASSVGHTDTQYF. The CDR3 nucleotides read TGTGCCAGCAGCGTCGGACACACAGATACGCAGTATTTT. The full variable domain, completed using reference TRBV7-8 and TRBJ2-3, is GAGVSQSPRYKVAKRGQDVALRCDPISGHVSLFWYQQALGQGPEFLTYFQNEAQLDKSGLPSDRFFAERPEGSVSTLKIQRTQQEDSAVYLCASSVGHTDTQYFGPGTRLTVL.

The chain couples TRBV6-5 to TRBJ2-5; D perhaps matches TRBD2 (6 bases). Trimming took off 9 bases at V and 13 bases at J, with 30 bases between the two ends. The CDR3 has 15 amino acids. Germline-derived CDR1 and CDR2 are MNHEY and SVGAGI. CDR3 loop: CASSGSAGRQEILYF. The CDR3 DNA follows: TGTGCCAGTAGTGGCTCTGCGGGGCGCCAAGAGATCCTGTACTTC.

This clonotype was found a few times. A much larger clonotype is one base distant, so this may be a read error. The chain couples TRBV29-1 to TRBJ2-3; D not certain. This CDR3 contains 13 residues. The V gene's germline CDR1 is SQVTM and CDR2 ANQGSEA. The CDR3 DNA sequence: TGCAGCGTTGTACGATCCTCAACAGATATGCAGTATTTT. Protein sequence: CSVVRSSTDMQYF.

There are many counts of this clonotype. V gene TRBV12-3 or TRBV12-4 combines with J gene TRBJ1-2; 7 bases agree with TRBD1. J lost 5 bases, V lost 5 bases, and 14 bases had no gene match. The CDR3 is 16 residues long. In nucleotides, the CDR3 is TGTGCCAGCAGTCCCAACGACAGGGAAGGGGGATATGGCTACACCTTC. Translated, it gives CASSPNDREGGYGYTF.

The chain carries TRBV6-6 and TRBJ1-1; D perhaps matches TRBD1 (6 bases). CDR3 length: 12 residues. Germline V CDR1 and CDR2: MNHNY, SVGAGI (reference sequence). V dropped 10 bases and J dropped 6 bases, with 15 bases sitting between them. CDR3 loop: CANTDRMAEAFF. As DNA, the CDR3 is TGTGCCAACACCGACAGGATGGCTGAAGCTTTCTTT.

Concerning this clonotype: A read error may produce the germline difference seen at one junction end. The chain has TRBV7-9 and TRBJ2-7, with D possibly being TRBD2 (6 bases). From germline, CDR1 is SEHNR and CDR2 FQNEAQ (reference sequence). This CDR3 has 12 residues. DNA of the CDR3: TGTGCCAGCAGCTCTTCGGGACTTCCAATGACGTTC. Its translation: CASSSSGLPMTF.

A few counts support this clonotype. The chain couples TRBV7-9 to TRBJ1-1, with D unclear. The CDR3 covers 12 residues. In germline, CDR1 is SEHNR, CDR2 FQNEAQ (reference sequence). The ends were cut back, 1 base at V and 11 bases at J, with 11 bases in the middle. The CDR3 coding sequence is TGTGCCAGCAGCTTAGTCTGGCTCTGGGCTTTCTTT. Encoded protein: CASSLVWLWAFF.

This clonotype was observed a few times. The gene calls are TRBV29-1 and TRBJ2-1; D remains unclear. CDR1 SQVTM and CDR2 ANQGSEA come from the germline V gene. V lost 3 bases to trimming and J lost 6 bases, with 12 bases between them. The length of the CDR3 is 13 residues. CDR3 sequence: CSVDGRASNEQFF. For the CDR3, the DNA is TGCAGCGTTGACGGACGGGCTTCCAATGAGCAGTTCTTC.

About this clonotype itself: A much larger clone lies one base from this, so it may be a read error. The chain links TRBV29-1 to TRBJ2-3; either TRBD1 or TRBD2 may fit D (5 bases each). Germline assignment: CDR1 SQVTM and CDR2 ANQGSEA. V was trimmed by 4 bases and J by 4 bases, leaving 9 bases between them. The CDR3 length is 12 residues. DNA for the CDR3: TGCAGCGTTGCTAGCAGGGCAGATACGCAGTATTTT. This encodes CSVASRADTQYF.

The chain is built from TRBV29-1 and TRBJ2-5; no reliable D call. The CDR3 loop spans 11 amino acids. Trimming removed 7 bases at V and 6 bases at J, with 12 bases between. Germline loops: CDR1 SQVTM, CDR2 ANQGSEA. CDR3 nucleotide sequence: TGCAGCGCCCATACCGTCCAGACCCAGTACTTC. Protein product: CSAHTVQTQYF.

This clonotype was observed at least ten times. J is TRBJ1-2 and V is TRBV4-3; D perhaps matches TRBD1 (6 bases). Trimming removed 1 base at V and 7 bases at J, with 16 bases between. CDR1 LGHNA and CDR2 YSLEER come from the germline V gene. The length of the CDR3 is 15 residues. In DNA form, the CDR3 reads TGCGCCAGCAGCCAAGGTAGCACCGGGACAAGTGGCTACACCTTC. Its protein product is CASSQGSTGTSGYTF.

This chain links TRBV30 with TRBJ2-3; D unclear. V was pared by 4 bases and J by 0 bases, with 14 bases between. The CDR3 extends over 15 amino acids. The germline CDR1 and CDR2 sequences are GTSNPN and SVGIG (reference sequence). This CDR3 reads CAWIPGPGSTDTQYF. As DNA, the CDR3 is TGTGCCTGGATACCGGGCCCAGGTAGCACAGATACGCAGTATTTT.

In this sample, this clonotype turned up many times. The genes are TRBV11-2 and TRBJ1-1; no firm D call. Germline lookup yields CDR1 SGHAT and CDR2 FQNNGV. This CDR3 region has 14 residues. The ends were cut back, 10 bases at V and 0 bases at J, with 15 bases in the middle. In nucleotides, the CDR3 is TGTGCCACTTTGGACCCGCTTTTGAACACTGAAGCTTTCTTT. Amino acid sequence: CATLDPLLNTEAFF.

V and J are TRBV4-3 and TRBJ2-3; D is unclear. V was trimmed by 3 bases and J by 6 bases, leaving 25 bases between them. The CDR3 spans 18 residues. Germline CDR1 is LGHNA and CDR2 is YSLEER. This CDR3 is CASSQSVWLGNTGDTQYF. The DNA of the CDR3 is TGCGCCAGCAGCCAGTCGGTCTGGCTGGGTAATACCGGTGATACGCAGTATTTT.

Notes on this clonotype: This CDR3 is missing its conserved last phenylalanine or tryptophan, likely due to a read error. CDR3 residues: CASSLSGGLYGEQFI. The CDR3 DNA sequence: TGTGCCAGCAGTTTGTCTGGAGGGTTATACGGTGAGCAGTTCATC. The chain is built from TRBV28 and TRBJ2-1, with D perhaps matching TRBD2 (6 bases). This CDR3 region has 15 residues. V was clipped by 3 bases and J by 9 bases, with 18 bases between them. Germline values: CDR1 MDHEN, CDR2 SYDVKM.

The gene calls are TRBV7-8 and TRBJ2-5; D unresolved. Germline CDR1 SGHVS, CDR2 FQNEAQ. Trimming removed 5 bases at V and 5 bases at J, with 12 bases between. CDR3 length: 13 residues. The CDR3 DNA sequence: TGTGCCAGCAGCCCCCACCCTCAGGAGACCCAGTACTTC. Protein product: CASSPHPQETQYF.

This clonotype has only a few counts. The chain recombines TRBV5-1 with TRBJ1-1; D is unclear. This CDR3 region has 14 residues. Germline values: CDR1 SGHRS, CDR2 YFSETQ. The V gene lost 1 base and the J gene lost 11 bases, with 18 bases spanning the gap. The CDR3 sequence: CASSLSRTPGQAFF. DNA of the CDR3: TGCGCCAGCAGCTTGAGCAGGACCCCCGGGCAGGCTTTCTTT.

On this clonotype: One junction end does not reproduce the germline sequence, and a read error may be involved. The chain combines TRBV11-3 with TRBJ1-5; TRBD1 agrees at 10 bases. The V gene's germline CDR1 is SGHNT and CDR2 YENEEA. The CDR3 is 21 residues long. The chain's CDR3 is CASLAVGTGDSNPLSNQPQHF. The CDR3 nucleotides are TGTGCCAGCCTCGCCGTTGGGACAGGGGACTCTAACCCTCTCTCCAATCAGCCCCAGCACTTT.